This T cell receptor beta chain was retrieved from a study of T cell clones after liver transplantation. The assay was immunoSEQ multiplex PCR, and TCRdb's table has in-frame clones only and misses some. The profile shows 53,000 or so clones, approximately 84% of them singletons. The germline gives CDR1 SGHRS, CDR2 YFSETQ. V lost 2 bases, J lost 2 bases, and 13 bases lay in between. This CDR3 is built from 15 residues. The source is a human donor who received a liver transplant. The sample consisted of CD4+ T cells from blood, taken before liver transplant. The rearrangement links TRBV5-1 to TRBJ2-5; D not resolved. CDR3 protein: CASSFLTLTQETQYF. Here the CDR3 DNA reads TGCGCCAGCAGCTTCCTGACGCTTACTCAAGAGACCCAGTACTTC.